This TCR beta chain was sequenced in a study of T cell repertoires in cytomegalovirus infection. Across the whole study: Both CMV infection and a matching HLA type were indicated by public TCR beta signatures. Findings and limits, study-wide: In two of eight donors, the top clonotype was HLA-C-restricted CMV-specific.

The CDR3 runs to 15 residues. V gave up 4 bases and J gave up 7 bases; unmatched junction bases: 7. Germline V gene sequence: CDR1 SGHAT, CDR2 FQNNGV. A note on this clonotype: Its antigen is undetermined.

TCRdb called the reads again in MiXCR, with one record for every CDR3 protein. The sample contains roughly 860,000 distinct CDR3 sequences, approximately 30% of which appear only once. Specimen: cultured CD8+ T cells from PBMCs, collected from culture after CMV antigen stimulation. This rearrangement joins TRBV11-2 to TRBJ1-4; 9 bases agree with TRBD1. This sequence originates from a human donor in good health (CMV status not recorded). Some clones in this sample may be carry-over from other donors' samples. The CDR3 DNA sequence: TGTGCCAGCAGCTCTTTCACAGGGGGCGTTGAAAAACTGTTTTTT. It is translated as CASSSFTGGVEKLFF.